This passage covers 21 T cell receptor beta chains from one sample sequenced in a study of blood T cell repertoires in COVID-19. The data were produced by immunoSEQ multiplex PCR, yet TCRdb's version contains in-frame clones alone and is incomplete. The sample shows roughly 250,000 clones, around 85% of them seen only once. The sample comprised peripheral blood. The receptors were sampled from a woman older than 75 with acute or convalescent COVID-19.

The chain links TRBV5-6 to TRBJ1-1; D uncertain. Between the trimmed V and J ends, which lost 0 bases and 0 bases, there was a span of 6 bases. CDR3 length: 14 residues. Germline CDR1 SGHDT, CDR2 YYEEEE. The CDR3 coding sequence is TGTGCCAGCAGCTTGGACATCATGAACACTGAAGCTTTCTTT. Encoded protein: CASSLDIMNTEAFF.

CDR3 in DNA: TGTGCCAGCAAGGCAGGGGGCTACGAGCAGTACTTC. It is translated as CASKAGGYEQYF. The chain employs TRBV2 and TRBJ2-7, with TRBD1 identical over 7 bases. The CDR3 consists of 12 residues. Germline loops: CDR1 SNHLY, CDR2 FYNNEI. V shed 7 bases, J shed 3 bases, and the junction held 3 bases outside the gene matches.

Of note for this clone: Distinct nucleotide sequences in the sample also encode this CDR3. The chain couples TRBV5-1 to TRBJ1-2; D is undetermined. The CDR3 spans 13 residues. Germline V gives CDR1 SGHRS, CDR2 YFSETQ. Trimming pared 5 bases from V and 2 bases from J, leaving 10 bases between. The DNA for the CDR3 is TGCGCCAGCAGTCTCGACGGGAACTATGGCTACACCTTC. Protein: CASSLDGNYGYTF.

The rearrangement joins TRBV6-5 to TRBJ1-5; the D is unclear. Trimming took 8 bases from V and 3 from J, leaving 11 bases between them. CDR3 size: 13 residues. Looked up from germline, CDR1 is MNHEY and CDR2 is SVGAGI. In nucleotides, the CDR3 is TGTGCCAGCCCGGAACAGAACAATCAGCCCCAGCATTTT. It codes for CASPEQNNQPQHF.

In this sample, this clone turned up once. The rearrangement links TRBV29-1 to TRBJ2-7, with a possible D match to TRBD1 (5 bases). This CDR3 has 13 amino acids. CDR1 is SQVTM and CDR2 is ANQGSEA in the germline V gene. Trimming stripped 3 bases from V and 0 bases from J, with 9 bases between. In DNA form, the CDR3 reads TGCAGCGTTGAGGGGCCAAACTCCTACGAGCAGTACTTC. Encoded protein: CSVEGPNSYEQYF.

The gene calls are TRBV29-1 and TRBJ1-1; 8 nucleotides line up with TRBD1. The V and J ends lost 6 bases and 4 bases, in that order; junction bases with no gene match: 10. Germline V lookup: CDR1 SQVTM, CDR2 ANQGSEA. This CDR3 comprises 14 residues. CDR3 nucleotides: TGCAGCGTCGGAACGACAGGGGCAGTCACTGAAGCTTTCTTT. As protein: CSVGTTGAVTEAFF. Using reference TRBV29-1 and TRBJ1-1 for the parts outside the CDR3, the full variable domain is SAVISQKPSRDICQRGTSLTIQCQVDSQVTMMFWYRQQPGQSLTLIATANQGSEATYESGFVIDKFPISRPNLTFSTLTVSNMSPEDSSIYLCSVGTTGAVTEAFFGQGTRLTVV.

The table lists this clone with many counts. The CDR3 reads CASGQGPYEQYF. The CDR3 DNA follows: TGTGCCAGCGGACAGGGGCCCTACGAGCAGTACTTC. The chain uses TRBV28 and TRBJ2-7; 9 nucleotides agree with TRBD1. This CDR3 has 12 amino acids. Germline V gene data show CDR1 as MDHEN and CDR2 as SYDVKM. V lost 8 bases and J lost 2; bases outside the gene matches: 1. Full variable domain (outside the CDR3, taken from reference TRBV28 and TRBJ2-7): DVKVTQSSRYLVKRTGEKVFLECVQDMDHENMFWYRQDPGLGLRLIYFSYDVKMKEKGDIPEGYSVSREKKERFSLILESASTNQTSMYLCASGQGPYEQYFGPGTRLTVT.

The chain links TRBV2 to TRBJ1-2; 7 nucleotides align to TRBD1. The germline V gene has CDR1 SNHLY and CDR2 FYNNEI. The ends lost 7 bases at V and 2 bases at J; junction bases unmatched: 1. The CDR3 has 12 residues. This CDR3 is CASKQGNYGYTF. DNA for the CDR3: TGTGCCAGCAAACAGGGGAACTATGGCTACACCTTC.

This CDR3 is CASSLDQGTYNEQFF. The CDR3 nucleotides are TGTGCCAGCAGCCTTGACCAGGGAACGTACAATGAGCAGTTCTTC. The chain combines TRBV28 with TRBJ2-1, with D possibly matching TRBD1 (5 bases). Per the germline V gene, CDR1 is MDHEN and CDR2 is SYDVKM. The CDR3 has 15 amino acids. V lost 6 bases and J 4 bases, leaving 16 bases between the germline ends.

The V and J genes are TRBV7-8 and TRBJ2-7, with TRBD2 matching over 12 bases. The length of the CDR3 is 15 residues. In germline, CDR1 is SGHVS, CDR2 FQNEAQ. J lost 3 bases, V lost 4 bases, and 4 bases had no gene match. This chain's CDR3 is CASSSRTSGVYEQYF. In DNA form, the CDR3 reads TGTGCCAGCAGCTCCCGGACTAGCGGGGTCTACGAGCAGTACTTC. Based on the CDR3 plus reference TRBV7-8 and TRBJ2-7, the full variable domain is GAGVSQSPRYKVAKRGQDVALRCDPISGHVSLFWYQQALGQGPEFLTYFQNEAQLDKSGLPSDRFFAERPEGSVSTLKIQRTQQEDSAVYLCASSSRTSGVYEQYFGPGTRLTVT.

DNA of the CDR3: TGTGCCAGCAGCCAGGTTGGTGGAGCGGGGGGCCGATACAATGAGCAGTTCTTC. Translated: CASSQVGGAGGRYNEQFF. The chain carries TRBV3-1 (or the pseudogene TRBV3-2) and TRBJ2-1, with 9 bases aligning to TRBD2. The CDR3 consists of 18 residues. V was clipped by 3 bases and J by 4 bases; unmatched bases: 13. Germline V gene sequence: CDR1 LGHDT, CDR2 YNNKEL (reference sequence).

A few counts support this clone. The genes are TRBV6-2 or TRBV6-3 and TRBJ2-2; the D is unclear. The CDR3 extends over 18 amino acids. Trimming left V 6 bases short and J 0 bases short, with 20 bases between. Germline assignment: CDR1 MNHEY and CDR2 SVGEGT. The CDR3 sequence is CASSPNRLQSSNTGELFF. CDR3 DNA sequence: TGTGCCAGCAGCCCAAACCGCTTACAGAGCTCGAACACCGGGGAGCTGTTTTTT.

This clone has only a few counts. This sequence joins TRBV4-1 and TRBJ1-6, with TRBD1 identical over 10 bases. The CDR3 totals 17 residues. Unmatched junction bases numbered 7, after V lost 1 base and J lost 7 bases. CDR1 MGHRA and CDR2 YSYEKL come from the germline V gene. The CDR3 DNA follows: TGCGCCAGCAGCCAAGGACAGGGGGCGTCCCAAAATTCACCCCTCCACTTT. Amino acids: CASSQGQGASQNSPLHF.

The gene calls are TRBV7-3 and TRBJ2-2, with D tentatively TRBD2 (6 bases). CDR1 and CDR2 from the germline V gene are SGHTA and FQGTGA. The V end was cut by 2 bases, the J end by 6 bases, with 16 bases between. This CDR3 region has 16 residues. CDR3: CASSLLARVGAGELFF. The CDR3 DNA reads TGTGCCAGCAGCTTACTAGCGAGGGTTGGGGCCGGGGAGCTGTTTTTT.

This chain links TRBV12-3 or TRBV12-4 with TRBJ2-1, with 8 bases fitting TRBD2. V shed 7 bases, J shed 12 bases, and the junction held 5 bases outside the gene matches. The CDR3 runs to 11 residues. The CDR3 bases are TGTGCCAGCACTAAAGCGGGGGCGCAGTTCTTC. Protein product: CASTKAGAQFF.

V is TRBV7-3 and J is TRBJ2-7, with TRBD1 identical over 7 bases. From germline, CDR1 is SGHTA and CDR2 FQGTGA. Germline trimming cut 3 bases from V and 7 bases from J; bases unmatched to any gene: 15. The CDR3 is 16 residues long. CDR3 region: CASSFNPTGSLGEQYF. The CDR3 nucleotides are TGTGCCAGCAGCTTTAACCCGACAGGGTCCCTTGGGGAGCAGTACTTC.

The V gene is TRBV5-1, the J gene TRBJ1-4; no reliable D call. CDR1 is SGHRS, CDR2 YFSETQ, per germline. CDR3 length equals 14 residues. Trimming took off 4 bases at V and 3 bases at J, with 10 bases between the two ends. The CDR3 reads CASSAQNSNEKLFF. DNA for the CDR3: TGCGCCAGCAGCGCACAGAACTCTAATGAAAAACTGTTTTTT. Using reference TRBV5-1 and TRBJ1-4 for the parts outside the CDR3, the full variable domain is KAGVTQTPRYLIKTRGQQVTLSCSPISGHRSVSWYQQTPGQGLQFLFEYFSETQRNKGNFPGRFSGRQFSNSRSEMNVSTLELGDSALYLCASSAQNSNEKLFFGSGTQLSVL.

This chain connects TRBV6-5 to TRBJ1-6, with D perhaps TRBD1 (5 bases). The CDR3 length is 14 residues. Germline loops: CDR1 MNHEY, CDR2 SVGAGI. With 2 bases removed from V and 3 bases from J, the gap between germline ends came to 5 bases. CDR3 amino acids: CASSYRGYNSPLHF. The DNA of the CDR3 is TGTGCCAGCAGTTACAGGGGCTATAATTCACCCCTCCACTTT.

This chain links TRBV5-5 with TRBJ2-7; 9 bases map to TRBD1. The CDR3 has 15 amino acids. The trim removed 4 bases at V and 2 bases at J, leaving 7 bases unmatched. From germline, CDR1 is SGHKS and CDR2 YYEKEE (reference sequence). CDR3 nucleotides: TGTGCCAGCAGCCTGACAGGGGGAAGGCCCTACGAGCAGTACTTC. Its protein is CASSLTGGRPYEQYF. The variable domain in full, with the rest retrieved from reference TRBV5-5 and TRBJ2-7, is DAGVTQSPTHLIKTRGQQVTLRCSPISGHKSVSWYQQVLGQGPQFIFQYYEKEERGRGNFPDRFSARQFPNYSSELNVNALLLGDSALYLCASSLTGGRPYEQYFGPGTRLTVT.

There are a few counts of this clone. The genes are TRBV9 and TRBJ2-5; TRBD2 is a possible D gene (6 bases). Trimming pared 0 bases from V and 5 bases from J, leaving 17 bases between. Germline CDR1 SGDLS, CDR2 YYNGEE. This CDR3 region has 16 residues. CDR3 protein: CASSVEYRGGGETQYF. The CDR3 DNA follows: TGTGCCAGCAGCGTAGAATACCGGGGAGGTGGCGAGACCCAGTACTTC.

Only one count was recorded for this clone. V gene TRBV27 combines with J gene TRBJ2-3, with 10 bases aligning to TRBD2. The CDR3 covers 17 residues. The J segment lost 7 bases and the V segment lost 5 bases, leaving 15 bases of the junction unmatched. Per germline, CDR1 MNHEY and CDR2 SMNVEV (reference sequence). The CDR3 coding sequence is TGTGCCAGCAGTCCGCCCCGAGGCAGCGGGGGGGTGTATACGCAGTATTTT. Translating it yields CASSPPRGSGGVYTQYF.